This T cell receptor (beta chain) came from a study of PD-1 blockade in classical Hodgkin lymphoma. Data came from immunoSEQ multiplex PCR; TCRdb stores just in-frame clones and leaves some out. The data hold just under 20,000 clones, with about 83% observed a single time. Between the trimmed V and J ends, which lost 9 bases and 2 bases, there was a span of 23 bases. Germline CDR1 and CDR2: LNHNV and YYDKDF (reference sequence). This CDR3 spans 16 amino acids. Indicated time point: newly diagnosed, previously untreated cHL patient sample. Researchers used magnetic negative selection to pull out pure CD4+ T cells from thawed PBMCs. Comparator PBMCs were from newly diagnosed, untreated classical Hodgkin lymphoma. Concerning this clone: The antigen is unknown.

Broader study findings: Repertoires differed for reasons still undefined, possibly disease activity or prior therapy. In newly diagnosed patients, baseline TCR diversity was reportedly below that of healthy donors.

This receptor was obtained from a human donor with classical Hodgkin lymphoma. The chain joins TRBV15 to TRBJ2-7; D may be TRBD1 (6 bases). Specimen: CD4+ T cells from blood. The CDR3 reads CATGGRTARNPYEQYF. The CDR3 coding sequence is TGTGCCACTGGGGGAAGGACAGCCCGCAATCCCTACGAGCAGTACTTC.